This record looks at one T cell receptor (beta chain) sequence and its context. Distinct nucleotide sequences in the sample also encode this CDR3. Germline V lookup: CDR1 SQVTM, CDR2 ANQGSEA. J gave up 0 bases and V 6 bases, and 4 bases lay outside the gene matches. This CDR3 has 13 amino acids. The data are from a study of blood T cell repertoires in COVID-19. At the level of the study: Some COVID-19 samples were acute and others convalescent; all came from the United States, Italy and Spain. T cells, B-cell-depleted T cells, or PBMCs supplied cDNA or gDNA.

Methods used by the authors: Estimates of nucleated cell counts were drawn from the amplification of reference gene primers. Generated by immunoSEQ multiplex PCR, the TCRdb table keeps only in-frame clones and is missing some. V, J and clone size derive from that table, while D and trimming were established from the DNA sequence. Among approximately 46,000 clones, about four fifths were seen once, and the ten largest hold about 4.2%. This receptor was taken from a woman in her 70s with acute or convalescent COVID-19. The chain employs TRBV29-1 and TRBJ1-1, with 7 bases identical to TRBD1. The sample was peripheral blood. The CDR3 region is CSVNRGMNTEAFF. The DNA for the CDR3 is TGCAGCGTCAACAGGGGAATGAACACTGAAGCTTTCTTT.